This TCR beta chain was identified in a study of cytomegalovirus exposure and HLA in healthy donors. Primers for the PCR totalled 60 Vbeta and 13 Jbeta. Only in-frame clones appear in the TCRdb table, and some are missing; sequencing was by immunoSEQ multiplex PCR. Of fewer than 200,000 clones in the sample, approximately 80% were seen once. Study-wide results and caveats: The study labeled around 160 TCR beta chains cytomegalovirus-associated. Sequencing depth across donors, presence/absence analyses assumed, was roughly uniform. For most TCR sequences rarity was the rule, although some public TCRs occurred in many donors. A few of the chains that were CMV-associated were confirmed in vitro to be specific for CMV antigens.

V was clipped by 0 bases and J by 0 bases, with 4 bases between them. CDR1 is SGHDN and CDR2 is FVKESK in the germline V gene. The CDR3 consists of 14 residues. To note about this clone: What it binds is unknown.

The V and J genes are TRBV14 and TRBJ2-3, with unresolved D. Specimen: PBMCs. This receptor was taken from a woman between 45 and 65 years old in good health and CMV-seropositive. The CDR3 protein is CASSQDSSTDTQYF. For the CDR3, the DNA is TGTGCCAGCAGCCAAGACTCTAGCACAGATACGCAGTATTTT.